These T cell receptor beta chains were read from a single sample in a study of T-cell memory formation after mild COVID-19. One entry per CDR3 protein results from TCRdb running MiXCR on the 5' RACE reads. The data hold about 470,000 distinct CDR3 sequences, with about 18% observed a single time. Sequenced sample: PBMCs or a T cell subset sorted from them (not recorded which). The receptors were sampled from an adult woman who had mild COVID-19 (a few samples of this study predate the infection). Cell type and time point are not known. CDR3s include the opening cysteine and the closing phenylalanine or tryptophan. A D gene is named only where the DNA matches it firmly. Clone sizes are given selectively: once, few, many, or a class where the clone is expanded.

length	J	D	size	V	DNA	CDR3
14	TRBJ2-2	TRBD1	few	TRBV5-8	TGTGCCGCGCGGAGGACAGGGGTGGCCGGGGAGCTGTTTTTT	CAARRTGVAGELFF
14	TRBJ2-7	TRBD1	NA	TRBV12-3/TRBV12-4	TGTGCCAGCAGGTCGGACAGGGGGCTAGCGGAGCAGTACTTC	CASRSDRGLAEQYF
14	TRBJ1-1	NA	few	TRBV29-1	TGCAGCGCCGAAGCGACAGGAGCGAACACTGAAGCTTTCTTT	CSAEATGANTEAFF
15	TRBJ2-3	NA	few	TRBV7-9	TGTGCCAGCAGCTTAGGCGGGGGCTTCACAGATACGCAGTATTTT	CASSLGGGFTDTQYF
11	TRBJ2-1	NA	few	TRBV20-1	TGCAGTCAAGCGGCCTACAATGAGCAGTTCTTC	CSQAAYNEQFF
12	TRBJ2-7	NA	few	TRBV18	TGTGCCAGCTCACACGATACACGGGAAGAGCACTTC	CASSHDTREEHF
13	TRBJ2-7	NA	few	TRBV20-1	TGCAGTGCTAGAGATGGCAGGGGCTACGAGCAGTACTTC	CSARDGRGYEQYF
12	TRBJ2-5	NA	few	TRBV2	TGTGCCAGCAGGGACAGCCGCCCGGCCCAGTACTTC	CASRDSRPAQYF
14	TRBJ2-7	NA	NA	TRBV25-1	TGTGCCAGCAGTCCGCGGATCAGGGAAAACGAGCAGTACTTC	CASSPRIRENEQYF
16	TRBJ2-3	TRBD2	few	TRBV5-1	TGCGCCAGCAGTCCCTCTAGCGGAGCTTACACAGATACGCAGTATTTT	CASSPSSGAYTDTQYF
12	TRBJ2-7	NA	NA	TRBV2	TGTGCCAGCAGCCAGGGAATAAGCGAGCAGTACTTC	CASSQGISEQYF
15	TRBJ2-1	TRBD2	many	TRBV5-1	TGCGCCAGCACCCCGCTAGCGGGGGTAGAAAATGAGCAGTTCTTC	CASTPLAGVENEQFF
16	TRBJ2-3	NA	many	TRBV5-1	TGCGCCAGCAGCTTGAATGGCAGGGCCTTCACAGATACGCAGTATTTT	CASSLNGRAFTDTQYF
15	TRBJ2-7	NA	few	TRBV20-1	TGCAGTGCTAGACGAGGAATGGGGGGCAAAGAAGAGCAGTACTTC	CSARRGMGGKEEQYF
15	TRBJ1-1	NA	NA	TRBV7-8	TGTGCCACCTCCCAGGGGCGCGGGATGAACACTGAAGCTTTCTTT	CATSQGRGMNTEAFF
14	TRBJ1-1	NA	NA	TRBV6-5	TGTGCCAGCAGTTACGGGGGAGGTAACACTGAAGCTTTCTTT	CASSYGGGNTEAFF
14	TRBJ2-7	NA	NA	TRBV5-6	TGTGCCAGCAGCTCACCCCGGACTGGCTACGAGCAGTACTTC	CASSSPRTGYEQYF
13	TRBJ2-7	NA	NA	TRBV2	TGTGCCAGCAGTGATGGCAGTGTCTACGAGCAGTACTTC	CASSDGSVYEQYF
11	TRBJ1-2	NA	NA	TRBV20-1	TGCAGTGCTAGAGATGGGCTTGGCTACACCTTC	CSARDGLGYTF
14	TRBJ2-3	TRBD1	NA	TRBV10-3	TGTGCCATCAGTGGACAGGGAATAACAGATACGCAGTATTTT	CAISGQGITDTQYF
12	TRBJ1-2	NA	NA	TRBV7-2	TGTGCCAGCAGCCGCTACATCGGTGGCTACACCTTC	CASSRYIGGYTF
15	TRBJ1-5	NA	NA	TRBV7-9	TGTGCCAGCAGCTCGACTCGACAGGTGAATCAGCCCCAGCATTTT	CASSSTRQVNQPQHF
12	TRBJ2-5	NA	few	TRBV6-5	TGTGCCAGAGGCCGATACCAAGAGACCCAGTACTTC	CARGRYQETQYF